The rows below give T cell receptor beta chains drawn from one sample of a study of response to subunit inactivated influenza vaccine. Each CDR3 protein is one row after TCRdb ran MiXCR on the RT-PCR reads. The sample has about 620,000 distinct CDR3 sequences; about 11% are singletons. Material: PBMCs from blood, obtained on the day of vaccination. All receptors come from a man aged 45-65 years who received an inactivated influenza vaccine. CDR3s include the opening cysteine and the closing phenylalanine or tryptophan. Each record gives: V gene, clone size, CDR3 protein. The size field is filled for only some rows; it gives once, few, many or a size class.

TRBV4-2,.,CASSARQGDQETQYF
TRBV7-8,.,CASSFSRDAEQYF
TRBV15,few,CATSRVVDSRGYTF
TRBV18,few,CASSPGSGPNTGELFF
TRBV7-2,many,CAAPTSGRSTGELFF
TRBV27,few,CASSFKSPGLGAYEQYF
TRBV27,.,CASSLSVGGGPEAFF
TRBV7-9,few,CASSLSAGGPSTDTQYF
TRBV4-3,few,CASSQDFALTETGELFF
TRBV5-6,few,CASSRGLAGGPGEQYF
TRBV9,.,CASSIPGGEDNEQFF
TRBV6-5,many,CASSYSDGTYEQYF
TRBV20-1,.,CSASATEEPYEQYF
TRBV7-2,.,CASTPRTGVYEQYF
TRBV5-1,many,CASSPRINTGELFF
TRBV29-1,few,CSVDAAGGVQETQYF
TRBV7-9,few,CASSLGGTLYGYTF
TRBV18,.,CASSPVSSLAGVYEQYF
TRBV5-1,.,CASSWSRPRLAGADTQYF
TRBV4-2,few,CASSHLGDYRNEQYF
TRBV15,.,CATSRALDTGELFF
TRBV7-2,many,CASSLSAAEAYEQYF
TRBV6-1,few,CASSHDRHGNTIYF
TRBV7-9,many,CASSTDRARGNTIYF
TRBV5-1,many,CASRLTAQETQYF
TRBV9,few,CASSVVGGRTGELFF
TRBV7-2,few,CASSLGPLTDRNQPQHF
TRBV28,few,CASRTPGYEQFF
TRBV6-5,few,CASSYTLQGDTEAFF
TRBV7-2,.,CASSLGGFYSNQPQHF